This T cell receptor (beta chain) is drawn from a study of human T cells and chemical hapten exposure. Study-wide points: Unchanged with DPC sensitization were TCRs above 1 in 1000 frequency. Given that the donors had alopecia, their immune response may differ from that seen in healthy people.

Individual cDNA molecules received unique molecular identifiers in the library. Via MiXCR, TCRdb re-called the RACE reads, giving one row per CDR3 protein. The table records just under 350,000 distinct CDR3 sequences, approximately 6.3% of them present only once. This clonotype was recorded many times. Its antigen is unknown. As for time point: patch test 1, 2 weeks after DPC sensitization. Treatment: therapeutic diphenylcyclopropenone sensitization with weekly scalp DPC. Trimming left V 6 bases short and J 6 bases short, with 16 bases between. Per germline, CDR1 MNHEY and CDR2 SVGEGT. The CDR3 is made up of 14 amino acids.

The sequences come from whole blood, collected in connection with sensitization to the hapten diphenylcyclopropenone (DPC). This TCR derives from a woman under 30 with alopecia areata. Some clones in this sample may be carry-over from other donors' samples. The chain carries TRBV6-2 or TRBV6-3 and TRBJ2-3; possible D gene TRBD2, 6 bases. CDR3 loop: CASSRDSTADTQYF. The CDR3 region has the DNA TGTGCCAGCAGCCGGGACTCGACGGCCGATACGCAGTATTTT.